This T cell receptor (beta chain) stems from a study of radiation and T cells in renal cell carcinoma. The germline gives CDR1 SGHDT, CDR2 YYEEEE. V gave up 4 bases and J gave up 1 base, with 11 bases separating them. CDR3 length: 14 amino acids. With regard to this clone: The target antigen is unknown.

Only in-frame clones appear in the TCRdb table, and some are missing; sequencing was by immunoSEQ multiplex PCR. The repertoire includes about 150,000 clones, 87% of them detected once, and 10% to 15% sits in the top ten. As for time point: blood 2 weeks post-SBRT. As for treatment: 15 Gy SBRT to primary tumor, nephrectomy 4 weeks later. Blood was sampled at baseline, 2 weeks and 4 weeks after SBRT. Clear cell pathology was present in this patient's renal cell carcinoma. Study conclusions and caveats: In blood, top tumor clones expanded by 2 weeks, shrinking by 4. No pretreatment tumor biopsies were available for baseline clonotypes.

The receptor comes from a woman aged 45-65 years with renal cell carcinoma. The chain joins TRBV5-6 to TRBJ2-5, with D possibly TRBD1 on 6 matching bases. The material sequenced was blood, taken from a patient whose treatment included radiotherapy and nephrectomy. The CDR3 nucleotides are TGTGCCAGCAGCGCACAGGGCCCCCAAGAGACCCAGTACTTC. As protein: CASSAQGPQETQYF.